This TCR beta chain originates from a study of blood T cell repertoires in COVID-19. Germline V gene sequence: CDR1 SNHLY, CDR2 FYNNEI. The CDR3 is 14 amino acids. Trimming removed 8 bases from V and 5 bases from J; junction bases left unmatched: 10. Profiled with immunoSEQ multiplex PCR; TCRdb holds only in-frame clones, not every one. The table shows roughly 260,000 clones, with around 90% occurring only once. This clonotype was obtained from a woman between 18 and 30 years old who had recovered from COVID-19. The sample taken for sequencing was PBMCs or T cells enriched from blood (not recorded which). The rearrangement links TRBV2 to TRBJ2-5; 8 bases line up with TRBD1. The chain's CDR3 is CASLRRQGPETQYF. In DNA form, the CDR3 reads TGTGCCAGCTTGCGAAGACAGGGGCCGGAGACCCAGTACTTC.